One sample yielded the 14 T cell receptor beta chains listed below, sequenced in a study of a mutant IDH1 vaccine in newly diagnosed glioma. Time point specified: week 5, during vaccination. The vaccine gave 300 ug of a 20-mer mutant IDH1 peptide subcutaneously per dose. The assay was immunoSEQ multiplex PCR, and TCRdb's table has in-frame clones only and misses some. Found here are more than 9,500 clones, roughly 87% of them singletons; the top ten hold around 6.3%. For these TCRs, the target antigens are not known. The sequences come from PBMCs, collected from a glioma patient whose treatment included an IDH1 peptide vaccine. Receptors were obtained from a woman aged 35 to 49 with glioma. Some clones in this sample may be carry-over from other donors' samples.

The chain carries TRBV2 and TRBJ2-7, with D unclear. V was pared by 6 bases and J by 0 bases, with 3 bases between. The CDR3 runs 11 residues. CDR1 and CDR2 from the germline V gene are SNHLY and FYNNEI. In DNA, the CDR3 is TGTGCCAGCAGGGCCTCCTACGAGCAGTACTTC. Amino acid sequence: CASRASYEQYF. Combining the CDR3 with reference TRBV2 and TRBJ2-7 gives the whole variable domain EPEVTQTPSHQVTQMGQEVILRCVPISNHLYFYWYRQILGQKVEFLVSFYNNEISEKSEIFDDQFSVERPDGSNFTLKIRSTKLEDSAMYFCASRASYEQYFGPGTRLTVT.

V usage is TRBV6-9 and J usage is TRBJ2-1; TRBD2 might be the D (5 bases). CDR1 is MNHGY and CDR2 is SVAAGI in the germline V gene. This CDR3 has 17 residues. Deletions cut 4 bases from V and 5 bases from J, with 21 bases between. CDR3 residues: CASSSLGLLIANNEQFF. The CDR3 nucleotides read TGTGCCAGCAGTTCCCTTGGACTCCTTATTGCCAACAATGAGCAGTTCTTC.

This sequence joins TRBV21-1 and TRBJ1-5. TRBV21-1 is reported as a pseudogene. The CDR3 length is 14 residues. The CDR3 is CASSKGRELQPQHF. The CDR3 nucleotides read TGTGCCAGCAGCAAAGGACGGGAGCTTCAGCCCCAGCATTTT.

The V gene is TRBV11-2, the J gene TRBJ1-4, with 7 bases that match TRBD1. Trimming cost V 1 base and J 4 bases; bases outside gene matches: 6. The CDR3 covers 16 residues. Germline V gene data show CDR1 as SGHAT and CDR2 as FQNNGV. CDR3 DNA sequence: TGTGCCAGCAGCTTAGGAACACAGGGGAGTAATGAAAAACTGTTTTTT. It specifies CASSLGTQGSNEKLFF.

This chain joins TRBV5-6 and TRBJ2-2; D remains unclear. The CDR3 runs 13 residues. V dropped 0 bases and J dropped 8 bases, with 8 bases sitting between them. Germline CDR1 reads SGHDT; CDR2 reads YYEEEE. CDR3 DNA: TGTGCCAGCAGCTTGGCGACCGCGGGGGAGCTGTTTTTT. It encodes CASSLATAGELFF.

CDR3 DNA sequence: TGCGCCAGCAGTGAGAGGGGGTCCTATAATTCACCCCTCCACTTT. Amino acids: CASSERGSYNSPLHF. The chain couples TRBV10-1 to TRBJ1-6, with D perhaps TRBD1 (6 bases). The germline V and J ends were trimmed by 2 bases and 1 base, with 6 bases remaining between them. There are 15 residues in the CDR3. Germline CDR1 is WNHNN and CDR2 is SYGVQD (reference sequence).

The CDR3 sequence is CASSPEDRGESFFYEQYF. The CDR3 DNA sequence: TGTGCCAGCAGCCCCGAGGACAGGGGGGAGTCTTTTTTCTACGAGCAGTACTTC. This chain uses TRBV7-2 with TRBJ2-7; 10 nucleotides match TRBD1. V gave up 5 bases and J gave up 3 bases; unmatched junction bases: 16. The CDR3 has 18 residues. Germline-derived CDR1 and CDR2 are SGHTA and FQGNSA.

V usage is TRBV9 and J usage is TRBJ2-1, with D uncertain. Trimming shortened V by 0 bases and J by 3 bases, and 7 bases separated the two germline ends. The length of the CDR3 is 14 residues. The germline CDR1 and CDR2 sequences are SGDLS and YYNGEE. CDR3 DNA sequence: TGTGCCAGCAGCGTAGAAGGCAGCTACAATGAGCAGTTCTTC. Translation: CASSVEGSYNEQFF.

J is TRBJ2-1 and V is TRBV27, with 7 bases lining up with TRBD2. CDR1 and CDR2 from the germline V gene are MNHEY and SMNVEV (reference sequence). The ends lost 1 base at V and 5 bases at J; junction bases unmatched: 14. The length of the CDR3 is 18 residues. The CDR3 nucleotides are TGTGCCAGCAGTTTATTGGCTAGCGGTGGGCGGGTTAACAATGAGCAGTTCTTC. It translates to CASSLLASGGRVNNEQFF.

J is TRBJ2-7 and V is TRBV6-1; no clear D. The V and J ends lost 5 bases and 0 bases respectively, with 14 bases between them. CDR3 length equals 15 residues. CDR1 MNHNS and CDR2 SASEGT come from the germline V gene. The chain's CDR3 is CASSPTNANSYEQYF. As DNA, the CDR3 is TGTGCCAGCAGTCCCACCAACGCAAACTCCTACGAGCAGTACTTC.

The V and J genes are TRBV5-4 and TRBJ2-1; 12 bases are a match to TRBD2. The CDR3 contains 15 residues. V dropped 2 bases and J dropped 10; count of bases not matched to a gene: 7. Per the germline V gene, CDR1 is SGHNT and CDR2 is YYREEE (reference sequence). In DNA, the CDR3 is TGTGCCAGCAGCTTTAGACTAGCGGGAGTAGGAGAGCAGTTCTTC. Protein product: CASSFRLAGVGEQFF.

The chain is built from TRBV7-8 and TRBJ1-1; D not resolved. Trimming removed 2 bases at V and 8 bases at J, with 12 bases between. The germline CDR1 and CDR2 sequences are SGHVS and FQNEAQ. The CDR3 is 13 residues long. CDR3 sequence: CASSLKQGSEAFF. CDR3 nucleotides: TGTGCCAGCAGCTTAAAACAAGGCTCCGAAGCTTTCTTT.

Note on this clone: An end of the junction does not agree with germline; a read error may underlie this. V usage is TRBV5-1 and J usage is TRBJ2-7; 11 bases match TRBD2. Germline loops: CDR1 SGHRS, CDR2 YFSETQ. CDR3 size: 16 residues. CDR3 bases: TGCGCCAGCAGCCCGACCGGGACTAGCGGTGCCTACGAACAGTACTTC. It specifies CASSPTGTSGAYEQYF. Using reference TRBV5-1 and TRBJ2-7 for the parts outside the CDR3, the full variable domain is KAGVTQTPRYLIKTRGQQVTLSCSPISGHRSVSWYQQTPGQGLQFLFEYFSETQRNKGNFPGRFSGRQFSNSRSEMNVSTLELGDSALYLCASSPTGTSGAYEQYFGPGTRLTVT.

The V call is TRBV13, the J call TRBJ2-5; D is unclear. With 5 bases removed from V and 4 bases from J, the gap between germline ends came to 17 bases. CDR1 and CDR2 from the germline V gene are PRHDT and FYEKMQ (reference sequence). The CDR3 is 15 amino acids. The CDR3 nucleotides read TGTGCCAGCAGCCCAGACACAACCGGAATAGAGACCCAGTACTTC. The encoded protein is CASSPDTTGIETQYF.